One and the same sample provided the 10 T cell receptor beta chains below, sequenced in a study of T cell responses to AZD1222 COVID-19 vaccine. Assay: immunoSEQ multiplex PCR; the TCRdb copy retains only in-frame clones and omits some. The sample has 110,000 to 150,000 clones, 85% to 95% seen once. Sample: peripheral blood, taken after recovery from COVID-19. These receptors were collected from an adult who had recovered from COVID-19.

The rearrangement joins TRBV28 to TRBJ1-1; possibly TRBD1 for D (5 bases). The germline CDR1 and CDR2 sequences are MDHEN and SYDVKM. Trimming cost V 1 base and J 5 bases, with 20 bases left between them. The CDR3 is 17 residues long. CDR3 bases: TGTGCCAGCAGTTTATTGGGCAGGGATCCGCCAGGGACTGAAGCTTTCTTT. This encodes CASSLLGRDPPGTEAFF.

This chain connects TRBV5-1 to TRBJ2-2, with 11 bases identical to TRBD2. Germline V lookup: CDR1 SGHRS, CDR2 YFSETQ. CDR3 length equals 17 residues. J lost 5 bases, V lost 0 bases, and 6 bases had no gene match. Here the CDR3 DNA reads TGCGCCAGCAGCTTGGTTAGCGGGAGGGCCTTAACCGGGGAGCTGTTTTTT. As protein: CASSLVSGRALTGELFF.

In its sample, this clone was seen once. The chain carries TRBV24-1 and TRBJ1-6; 7 bases fit TRBD1. J was trimmed by 4 bases and V by 4 bases; bases with no gene match: 12. Germline V CDR1 and CDR2: KGHDR, SFDVKD. The CDR3 has 18 amino acids. CDR3: CATSDAILGQTYNSPLHF. The DNA for the CDR3 is TGTGCCACCAGTGACGCAATATTGGGACAGACTTATAATTCACCCCTCCACTTT.

A remark on this clone: The sample holds other DNA sequences that translate to the same CDR3. The V and J genes are TRBV15 and TRBJ1-5, with 8 positions matching TRBD1. V was pared by 0 bases and J by 6 bases, with 4 bases of the junction left unmatched. The CDR3 runs to 15 residues. Germline CDR1 and CDR2: LNHNV and YYDKDF (reference sequence). The chain's CDR3 is CATSRDRGPSQPQHF. The DNA of the CDR3 is TGTGCCACCAGCAGAGACAGGGGGCCTAGTCAGCCCCAGCATTTT.

This chain uses TRBV28 with TRBJ2-3; D not certain. Germline loops: CDR1 MDHEN, CDR2 SYDVKM. This CDR3 spans 12 amino acids. Trimming took off 3 bases at V and 2 bases at J, with 3 bases between the two ends. The CDR3 sequence: CASSLVTDTQYF. The CDR3 coding sequence is TGTGCCAGCAGTTTGGTCACAGATACGCAGTATTTT. Full variable domain (remainder filled in from reference TRBV28 and TRBJ2-3): DVKVTQSSRYLVKRTGEKVFLECVQDMDHENMFWYRQDPGLGLRLIYFSYDVKMKEKGDIPEGYSVSREKKERFSLILESASTNQTSMYLCASSLVTDTQYFGPGTRLTVL.

The J gene is TRBJ2-7, the V gene TRBV7-3; D ambiguous. Trimming took off 5 bases at V and 3 bases at J, with 17 bases between the two ends. The CDR3 spans 15 residues. Germline V CDR1 and CDR2: SGHTA, FQGTGA. The CDR3 is CASSDHYTDLYEQYF. In nucleotides, the CDR3 is TGTGCCAGCAGCGATCACTATACCGATCTCTACGAGCAGTACTTC.

The chain couples TRBV5-1 to TRBJ1-2; possibly TRBD1 for D (5 bases). The V end was cut by 4 bases, the J end by 1 base, with 20 bases between. The CDR3 totals 17 residues. The germline gives CDR1 SGHRS, CDR2 YFSETQ. The CDR3 here is CASSADRGVNRNYGYTF. For the CDR3, the DNA is TGCGCCAGCAGCGCCGATAGGGGCGTAAACCGTAACTATGGCTACACCTTC.

There are a few counts of this clone. The chain is built from TRBV4-1 and TRBJ2-1, with D unclear. The CDR3 contains 12 residues. Between the trimmed V and J ends, which lost 0 bases and 6 bases, there was a span of 3 bases. Germline assignment: CDR1 MGHRA and CDR2 YSYEKL. The CDR3: CASSQESNEQFF. The CDR3 DNA sequence: TGCGCCAGCAGCCAAGAAAGCAATGAGCAGTTCTTC.

The rearrangement links TRBV27 to TRBJ2-5; no firm D call. Germline V lookup: CDR1 MNHEY, CDR2 SMNVEV (reference sequence). The V end was cut by 2 bases, the J end by 2 bases, with 6 bases between. The CDR3 totals 13 residues. Here the CDR3 DNA reads TGTGCCAGCAGTTTACGAAGGCAAGAGACCCAGTACTTC. This gives the protein CASSLRRQETQYF.

The table lists this clone with a few counts. The chain has TRBV6-6 and TRBJ2-7; D remains ambiguous. Looked up from germline, CDR1 is MNHNY and CDR2 is SVGAGI (reference sequence). CDR3 length: 12 residues. V lost 2 bases and J 5 bases, leaving 7 bases between the germline ends. The CDR3: CASSYGSDEQYF. The CDR3 bases are TGTGCCAGCAGTTACGGATCAGACGAGCAGTACTTC.